What follows describes a single T cell receptor (beta chain). The source of the sample is a study of blood T cell repertoires in COVID-19. Study at large: Italy, Spain and the United States were the sources of the convalescent and acute COVID-19 samples. Sample material is recorded as cDNA or gDNA derived from T cells, B-cell-depleted T cells, or PBMCs.

Original analysis: Estimation of nucleated cell counts was performed using reference gene primer amplification. Clones were read by immunoSEQ multiplex PCR, and TCRdb kept only the in-frame ones, dropping some. V and J calls and clone size follow that table, whereas D and trimming were derived from the DNA. The table shows 110,000 to 150,000 clones, with under 90% occurring only once. The V gene end was trimmed by 5 bases and the J gene end by 5 bases; junction bases not matched to a gene: 5. This CDR3 has 13 amino acids. CDR1 SGHVS and CDR2 FQNEAQ come from the germline V gene. The sample was peripheral blood. The chain couples TRBV7-8 to TRBJ1-2, with 7 bases lining up with TRBD1. This sequence originates from a woman over 75 in a cohort sampled during active or convalescent COVID-19. CDR3 protein: CASSPRGEYGYTF. Written as DNA, the CDR3 is TGTGCCAGCAGCCCCAGGGGGGAGTATGGCTACACCTTC.